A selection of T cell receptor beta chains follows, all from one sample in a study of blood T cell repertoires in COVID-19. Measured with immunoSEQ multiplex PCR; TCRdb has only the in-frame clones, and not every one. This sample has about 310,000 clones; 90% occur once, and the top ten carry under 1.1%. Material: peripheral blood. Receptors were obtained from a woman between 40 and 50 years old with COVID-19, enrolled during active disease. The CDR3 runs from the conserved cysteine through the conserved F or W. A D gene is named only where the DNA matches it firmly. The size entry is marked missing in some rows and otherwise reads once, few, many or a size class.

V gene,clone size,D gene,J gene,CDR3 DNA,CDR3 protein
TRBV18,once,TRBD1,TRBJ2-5,TGTGCCAGCTCACCCGGGCAGGGGGACAGAGGTCTGGAGACCCAGTACTTC,CASSPGQGDRGLETQYF
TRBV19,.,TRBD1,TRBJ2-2,TGTGCCAGTAGTACCGGGACAGGGGCGCGGGTTACCGGGGAGCTGTTTTTT,CASSTGTGARVTGELFF
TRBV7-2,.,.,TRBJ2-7,TGTGCCAGCGCCTGGGGGCGCTCCTACGAGCAGTACTTC,CASAWGRSYEQYF
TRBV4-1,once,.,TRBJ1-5,TGCGCCAGCAGCCAAGCGGGGAATATGGGCAATCAGCCCCAGCATTTT,CASSQAGNMGNQPQHF
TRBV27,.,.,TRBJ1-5,TGTGCCAGCAGGGCCGGGGGGGGGCAGCCCCAGCATTTT,CASRAGGGQPQHF
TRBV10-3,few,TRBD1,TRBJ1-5,TGTGCCATCAGTGACCCCATGGGTTCCAGGGGGCTGGGCAATCAGCCCCAGCATTTT,CAISDPMGSRGLGNQPQHF
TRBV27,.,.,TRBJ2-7,TGTGCCAGCAGTTCCAGGACAGCGCTCTCCTACGAGCAGTACTTC,CASSSRTALSYEQYF
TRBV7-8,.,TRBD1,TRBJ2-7,TGTGCCAGCAGCCGCAACCGGGACAGGCCCTACGAGCAGTACTTC,CASSRNRDRPYEQYF
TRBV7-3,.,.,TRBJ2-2,TGTGCCAGCAGCTTAAACCTAGCTTTGGGCGGGGAGCTGTTTTTT,CASSLNLALGGELFF
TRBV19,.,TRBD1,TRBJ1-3,TGTGTCAGCCGGGACAGCCATTACCCCTCTGGAAACACCATATATTTT,CVSRDSHYPSGNTIYF
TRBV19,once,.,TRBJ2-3,TGTGCCAGTAGTAGGAGGCCACAGGGCGGGACAGATACGCAGTATTTT,CASSRRPQGGTDTQYF
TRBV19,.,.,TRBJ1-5,TGTGCCAGTAGTATTCCCAGGATTAATCAGCCCCAGCATTTT,CASSIPRINQPQHF